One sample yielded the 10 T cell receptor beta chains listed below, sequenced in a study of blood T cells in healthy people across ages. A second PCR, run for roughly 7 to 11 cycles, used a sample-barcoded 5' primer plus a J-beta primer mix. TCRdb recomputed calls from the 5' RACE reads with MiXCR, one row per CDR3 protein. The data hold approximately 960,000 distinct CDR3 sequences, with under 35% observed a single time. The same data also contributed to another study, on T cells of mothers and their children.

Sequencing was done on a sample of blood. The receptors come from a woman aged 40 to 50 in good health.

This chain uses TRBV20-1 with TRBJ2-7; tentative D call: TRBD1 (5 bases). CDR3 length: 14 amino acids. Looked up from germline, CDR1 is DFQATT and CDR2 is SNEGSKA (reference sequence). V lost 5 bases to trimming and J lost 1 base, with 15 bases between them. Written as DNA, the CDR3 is TGCAGTGCTTACCTGGTAGACAGTTCCTACGAGCAGTACTTC. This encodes CSAYLVDSSYEQYF.

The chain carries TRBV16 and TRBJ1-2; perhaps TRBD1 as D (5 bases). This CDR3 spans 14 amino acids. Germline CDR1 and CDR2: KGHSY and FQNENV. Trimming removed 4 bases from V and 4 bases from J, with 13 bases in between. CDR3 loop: CASSPTWGGYGYTF. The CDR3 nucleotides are TGTGCCAGCAGCCCGACCTGGGGGGGCTATGGCTACACCTTC.

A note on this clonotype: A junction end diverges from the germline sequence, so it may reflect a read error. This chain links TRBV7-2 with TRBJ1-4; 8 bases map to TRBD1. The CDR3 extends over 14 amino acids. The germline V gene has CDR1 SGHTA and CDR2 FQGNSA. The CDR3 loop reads CASSGGQANEELFF. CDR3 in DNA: TGTGCCAGCAGCGGGGGACAGGCTAATGAAGAACTGTTTTTT.

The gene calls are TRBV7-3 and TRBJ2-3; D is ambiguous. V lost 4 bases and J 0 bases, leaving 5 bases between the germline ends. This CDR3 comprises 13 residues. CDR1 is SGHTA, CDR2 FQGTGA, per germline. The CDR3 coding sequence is TGTGCCAGCAGCTCTGTTAGCACAGATACGCAGTATTTT. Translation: CASSSVSTDTQYF.

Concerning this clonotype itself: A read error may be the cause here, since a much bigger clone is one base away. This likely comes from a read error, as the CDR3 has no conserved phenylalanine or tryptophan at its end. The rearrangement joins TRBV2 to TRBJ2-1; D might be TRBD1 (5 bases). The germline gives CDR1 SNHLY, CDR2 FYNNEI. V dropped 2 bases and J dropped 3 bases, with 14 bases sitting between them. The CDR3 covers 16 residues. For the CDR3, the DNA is TGTGCCAGCAGTGAAAAGGCAGGGCAACGCTACAATGAGCAGTTCATC. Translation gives CASSEKAGQRYNEQFI.

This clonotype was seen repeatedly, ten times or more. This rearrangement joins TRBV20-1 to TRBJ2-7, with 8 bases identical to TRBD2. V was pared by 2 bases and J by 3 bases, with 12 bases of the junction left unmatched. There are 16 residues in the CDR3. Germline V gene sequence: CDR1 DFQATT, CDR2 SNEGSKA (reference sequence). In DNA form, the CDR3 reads TGCAGTGCTAGACCGAACCGGGGGGGAAAAAGCTACGAGCAGTACTTC. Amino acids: CSARPNRGGKSYEQYF.

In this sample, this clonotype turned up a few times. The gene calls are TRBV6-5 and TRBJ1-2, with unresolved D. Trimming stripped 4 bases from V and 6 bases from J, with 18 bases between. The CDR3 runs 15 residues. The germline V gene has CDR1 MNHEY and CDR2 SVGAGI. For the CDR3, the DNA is TGTGCCAGCAGTTCTACTCCGGCGATTGGGGATGGCTACACCTTC. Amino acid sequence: CASSSTPAIGDGYTF.

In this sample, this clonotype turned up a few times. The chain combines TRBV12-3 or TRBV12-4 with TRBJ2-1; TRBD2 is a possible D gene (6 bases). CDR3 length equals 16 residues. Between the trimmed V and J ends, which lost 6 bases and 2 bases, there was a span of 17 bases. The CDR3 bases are TGTGCCAGCAGGCCCATTGGGTCTAGCGCCTACAATGAGCAGTTCTTC. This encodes CASRPIGSSAYNEQFF.

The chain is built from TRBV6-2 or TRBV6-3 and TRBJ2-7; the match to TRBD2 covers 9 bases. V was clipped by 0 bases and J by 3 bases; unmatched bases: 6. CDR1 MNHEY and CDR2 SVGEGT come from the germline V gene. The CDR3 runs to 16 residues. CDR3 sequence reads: CASSYSRREGRYEQYF. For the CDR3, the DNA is TGTGCCAGCAGTTACTCGAGGCGGGAGGGCCGCTACGAGCAGTACTTC.

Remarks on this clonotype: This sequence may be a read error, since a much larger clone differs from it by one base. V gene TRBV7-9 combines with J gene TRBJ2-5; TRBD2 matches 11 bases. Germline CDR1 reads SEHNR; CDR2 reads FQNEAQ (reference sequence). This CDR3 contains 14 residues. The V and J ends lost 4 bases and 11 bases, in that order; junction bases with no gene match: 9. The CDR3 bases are TGTGCCAGCAGCTCAACTAGCGGGGGTAATGAGCAGTACTTC. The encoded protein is CASSSTSGGNEQYF.